The 14 T cell receptor beta chains given below trace back to one sample, sequenced in a study of blood T cell repertoires in COVID-19. Assay: immunoSEQ multiplex PCR; the TCRdb copy retains only in-frame clones and omits some. The sample shows 85,000 to 95,000 clones, nearly 90% of them seen only once. The specimen was peripheral blood. These receptors were taken from a woman of 80 years or more with active COVID-19.

The CDR3 reads CASSVGGGGNTEAFF. The CDR3 DNA reads TGTGCCAGCAGCGTAGGAGGGGGCGGTAACACTGAAGCTTTCTTT. The chain joins TRBV9 to TRBJ1-1, with 7 positions matching TRBD1. This CDR3 spans 15 amino acids. Germline assignment: CDR1 SGDLS and CDR2 YYNGEE. The trim removed 0 bases at V and 2 bases at J, leaving 4 bases unmatched.

J is TRBJ2-2 and V is TRBV20-1; D uncertain. Germline loops: CDR1 DFQATT, CDR2 SNEGSKA (reference sequence). This CDR3 spans 14 amino acids. V was pared by 3 bases and J by 2 bases, with 10 bases between. CDR3 sequence: CSASFRGNTGELFF. For the CDR3, the DNA is TGCAGTGCTAGTTTCCGCGGAAACACCGGGGAGCTGTTTTTT.

This chain joins TRBV7-9 and TRBJ2-1; D gene ambiguous. The CDR3 extends over 11 amino acids. Trimming left V 6 bases short and J 6 bases short, with 6 bases between. Per germline, CDR1 SEHNR and CDR2 FQNEAQ (reference sequence). CDR3 sequence (DNA): TGTGCCAGCAGTTACATCAATGAGCAGTTCTTC. Protein product: CASSYINEQFF.

The rearrangement uses TRBV10-3 and TRBJ2-3; D might be TRBD2 (5 bases). Trimming removed 7 bases from V and 5 bases from J, with 16 bases in between. The CDR3 extends over 14 amino acids. CDR1 and CDR2 from the germline V gene are ENHRY and SYGVKD. DNA of the CDR3: TGTGCCATCACCGGACGGTCAGGAGGAGATACGCAGTATTTT. It is translated as CAITGRSGGDTQYF.

The chain joins TRBV11-3 to TRBJ1-6; D not resolved. CDR1 and CDR2 (germline): SGHNT, YENEEA. The CDR3 runs 13 residues. V was pared by 0 bases and J by 9 bases, with 6 bases between. CDR3 bases: TGTGCCAGCAGCTTAGATCCGAGTTCACCCCTCCACTTT. Protein sequence: CASSLDPSSPLHF.

The V call is TRBV14, the J call TRBJ2-3; 10 nucleotides agree with TRBD2. Germline V gives CDR1 SGHDN, CDR2 FVKESK. The CDR3 sequence is 18 residues long. V lost 1 base and J lost 1; bases outside the gene matches: 8. In DNA, the CDR3 is TGTGCCAGCAGCCAAGTCCTCATCGGGACTAGCGGCACAGATACGCAGTATTTT. Translating gives CASSQVLIGTSGTDTQYF.

There are a few counts of this clone. V is TRBV27 and J is TRBJ2-1; 7 bases align to TRBD2. V shed 2 bases, J shed 5 bases, and the junction held 6 bases outside the gene matches. The CDR3 is made up of 15 amino acids. CDR1 MNHEY and CDR2 SMNVEV come from the germline V gene (reference sequence). CDR3 DNA: TGTGCCAGCAGTTTACCGGGACTACCGAACAATGAGCAGTTCTTC. Translation: CASSLPGLPNNEQFF.

V usage is TRBV21-1 and J usage is TRBJ2-5; TRBD1 reflects the table's D call only, with no check against the DNA. TRBV21-1 is designated a pseudogene. The CDR3 consists of 13 residues. This chain's CDR3 is CASSKGQGETQYF. The CDR3 DNA follows: TGTGCCAGCAGCAAGGGACAGGGAGAGACCCAGTACTTC.

CDR3 DNA sequence: TGTGCCAGCTCCCCGGGTCTCCCCGGCACTGAAGCTTTCTTT. It yields the protein CASSPGLPGTEAFF. The chain links TRBV18 to TRBJ1-1; D call uncertain. V lost 6 bases and J lost 4, with 15 bases in between. CDR1 is KGHSH, CDR2 LQKENI, per germline. CDR3 length equals 14 residues.

The table lists this clone with a few counts. The identical CDR3 is also encoded by other nucleotide sequences in the sample. The rearrangement links TRBV20-1 to TRBJ2-7; tentative D call: TRBD2 (6 bases). Trimming left V 3 bases short and J 4 bases short, with 13 bases between. Germline V CDR1 and CDR2: DFQATT, SNEGSKA (reference sequence). The CDR3 runs 13 residues. The CDR3 protein is CSASGRGRYEQYF. The CDR3 bases are TGCAGTGCTAGTGGGCGGGGCCGTTACGAGCAGTACTTC.

J is TRBJ2-5 and V is TRBV4-2; D possibly corresponds to TRBD1 (6 bases). The CDR3 is 14 amino acids. V shed 2 bases and J shed 4 bases, with 11 bases lying between them. Germline V gene lookup returns CDR1 LGHNA and CDR2 YNFKEQ. CDR3 in amino acids: CASSQSFRGETQYF. DNA of the CDR3: TGTGCCAGCAGCCAATCCTTCAGGGGAGAGACCCAGTACTTC.

The chain uses TRBV18 and TRBJ2-7; tentative D call: TRBD1 (5 bases). V was cut by 2 bases and J by 6 bases, with 11 bases left in between. Germline assignment: CDR1 KGHSH and CDR2 LQKENI. The CDR3 has 13 residues. Here the CDR3 DNA reads TGTGCCAGCTCACCATCCCAGGGATCCGAGCAGTACTTC. Its translation: CASSPSQGSEQYF.

The chain recombines TRBV7-2 with TRBJ2-7, with TRBD1 matching 7 bases. This CDR3 has 17 amino acids. The germline CDR1 and CDR2 sequences are SGHTA and FQGNSA. The ends lost 1 base at V and 4 bases at J; junction bases unmatched: 13. The CDR3 region has the DNA TGTGCCAGCAGCTTAGGACCACCAGGGGGTGGCTGGTACGAGCAGTACTTC. It is translated as CASSLGPPGGGWYEQYF. Full variable domain (outside the CDR3, taken from reference TRBV7-2 and TRBJ2-7): GAGVSQSPSNKVTEKGKDVELRCDPISGHTALYWYRQSLGQGLEFLIYFQGNSAPDKSGLPSDRFSAERTGGSVSTLTIQRTQQEDSAVYLCASSLGPPGGGWYEQYFGPGTRLTVT.

The chain joins TRBV10-3 to TRBJ2-1; tentative D call: TRBD2 (6 bases). This CDR3 has 13 residues. Germline CDR1 reads ENHRY; CDR2 reads SYGVKD. V was cut by 0 bases and J by 6 bases, with 6 bases left in between. CDR3 residues: CAISESGGNEQFF. CDR3 bases: TGTGCCATCAGTGAGTCCGGGGGCAATGAGCAGTTCTTC.